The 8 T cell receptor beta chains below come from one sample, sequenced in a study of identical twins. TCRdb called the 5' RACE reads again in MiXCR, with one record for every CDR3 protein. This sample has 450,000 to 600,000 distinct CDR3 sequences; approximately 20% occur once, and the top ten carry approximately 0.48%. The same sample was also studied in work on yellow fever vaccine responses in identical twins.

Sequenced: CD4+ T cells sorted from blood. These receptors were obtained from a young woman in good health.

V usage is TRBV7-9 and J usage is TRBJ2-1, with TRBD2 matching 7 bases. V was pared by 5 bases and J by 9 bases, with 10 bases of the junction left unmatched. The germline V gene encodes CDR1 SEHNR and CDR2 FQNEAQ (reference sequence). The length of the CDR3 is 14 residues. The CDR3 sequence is CASSEGGLVGEQFF. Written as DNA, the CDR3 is TGTGCCAGCAGCGAGGGAGGGCTCGTGGGTGAGCAGTTCTTC.

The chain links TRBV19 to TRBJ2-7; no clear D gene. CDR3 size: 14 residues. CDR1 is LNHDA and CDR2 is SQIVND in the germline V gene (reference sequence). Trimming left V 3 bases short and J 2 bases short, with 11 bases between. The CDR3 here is CASSMDGRTYEQYF. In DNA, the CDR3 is TGTGCCAGTAGTATGGACGGAAGAACCTACGAGCAGTACTTC.

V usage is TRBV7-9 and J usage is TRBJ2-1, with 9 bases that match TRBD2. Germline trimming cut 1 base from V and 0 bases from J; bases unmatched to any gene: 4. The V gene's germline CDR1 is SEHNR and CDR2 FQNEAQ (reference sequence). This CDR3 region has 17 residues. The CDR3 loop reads CASSLETSGSSYNEQFF. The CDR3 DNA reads TGTGCCAGCAGCTTAGAGACTAGCGGCAGCTCCTACAATGAGCAGTTCTTC.

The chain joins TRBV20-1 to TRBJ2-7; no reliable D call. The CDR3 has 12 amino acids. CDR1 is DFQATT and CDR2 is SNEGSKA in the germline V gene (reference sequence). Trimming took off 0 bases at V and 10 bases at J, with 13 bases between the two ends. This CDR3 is CSAREGPGVQYF. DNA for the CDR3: TGCAGTGCTAGAGAGGGCCCTGGCGTCCAGTACTTC.

The CDR3 DNA sequence: TGTGCCACCAGTGGGAGGGGACCGTCTTACACAGATACGCAGTATTTT. Translated: CATSGRGPSYTDTQYF. The chain uses TRBV24-1 and TRBJ2-3, with a tentative D call TRBD2 (6 bases). Germline V lookup: CDR1 KGHDR, CDR2 SFDVKD. V lost 5 bases to trimming and J lost 2 bases, with 16 bases between them. This CDR3 spans 16 amino acids.

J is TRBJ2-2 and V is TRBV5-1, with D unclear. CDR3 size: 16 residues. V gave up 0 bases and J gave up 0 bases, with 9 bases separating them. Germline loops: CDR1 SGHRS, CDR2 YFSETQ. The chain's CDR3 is CASSLEQLTNTGELFF. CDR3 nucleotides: TGCGCCAGCAGCTTGGAACAGCTTACGAACACCGGGGAGCTGTTTTTT.

CDR3 bases: TGCAGTGCTAAAGTCTTGACCAACTATGGCTACACCTTC. Translation: CSAKVLTNYGYTF. The genes are TRBV20-1 and TRBJ1-2; unclear D gene. Germline V CDR1 and CDR2: DFQATT, SNEGSKA (reference sequence). This CDR3 is built from 13 residues. V lost 4 bases, J lost 2 bases, and 11 bases lay in between.

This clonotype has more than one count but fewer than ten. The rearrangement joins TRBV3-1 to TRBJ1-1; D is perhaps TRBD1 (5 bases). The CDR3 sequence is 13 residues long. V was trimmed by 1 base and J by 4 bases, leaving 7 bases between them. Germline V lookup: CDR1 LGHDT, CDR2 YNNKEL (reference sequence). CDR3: CASSQGGPTEAFF. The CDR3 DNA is TGTGCCAGCAGCCAAGGGGGACCCACTGAAGCTTTCTTT. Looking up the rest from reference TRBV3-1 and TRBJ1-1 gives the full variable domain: DTAVSQTPKYLVTQMGNDKSIKCEQNLGHDTMYWYKQDSKKFLKIMFSYNNKELIINETVPNRFSPKSPDKAHLNLHINSLELGDSAVYFCASSQGGPTEAFFGQGTRLTVV.